The entry below describes one TCR beta chain. This table comes from immunoSEQ multiplex PCR, and its TCRdb copy is limited to in-frame clones, with some not included. This table has some 65,000 clones, 80% to 95% appearing once. This sample was included in a study of blood T cell repertoires in COVID-19. Overall study: Specimens from acute and convalescent COVID-19 originated in the United States, Italy and Spain.

CDR1 and CDR2 (germline): MNHEY, SVGAGI. This CDR3 has 14 amino acids. V shed 3 bases, J shed 2 bases, and the junction held 3 bases outside the gene matches. V and J are TRBV6-5 and TRBJ1-2; 7 positions agree with TRBD1. The sequenced material came from peripheral blood. This sequence was found in a man between 65 and 85 years old with active COVID-19. The CDR3 DNA follows: TGTGCCAGCAGTTATACGACAGGGAACTATGGCTACACCTTC. It codes for CASSYTTGNYGYTF.